This T cell receptor (beta chain) was sequenced during a study of shared clonotypes between healthy human individuals. The sorted-subset replicate PCRs were given about 210 ng DNA, which is tens of thousands of T cell genomes. TCRdb keeps only in-frame clones here, not all; method: immunoSEQ multiplex PCR. The sample consists of some 1.5 million clones, 95% to 99% of them appearing once. On this clone itself: Other DNA sequences within the sample encode an identical CDR3.

Germline V gene lookup returns CDR1 SGHTA and CDR2 FQGNSA. There are 15 residues in the CDR3. Trimming removed 1 base at V and 3 bases at J, with 10 bases between. V and J are TRBV7-2 and TRBJ1-5, with D possibly TRBD1 on 6 matching bases. Material for sequencing was naive CD4+ T cells sorted from blood. Specified subset: CD45RA+ positively selected. The receptor comes from a man aged 30 to 39 in good health. The CDR3 DNA reads TGTGCCAGCAGCTTAGGCCAGGGGATCAATCAGCCCCAGCATTTT. Residues: CASSLGQGINQPQHF.